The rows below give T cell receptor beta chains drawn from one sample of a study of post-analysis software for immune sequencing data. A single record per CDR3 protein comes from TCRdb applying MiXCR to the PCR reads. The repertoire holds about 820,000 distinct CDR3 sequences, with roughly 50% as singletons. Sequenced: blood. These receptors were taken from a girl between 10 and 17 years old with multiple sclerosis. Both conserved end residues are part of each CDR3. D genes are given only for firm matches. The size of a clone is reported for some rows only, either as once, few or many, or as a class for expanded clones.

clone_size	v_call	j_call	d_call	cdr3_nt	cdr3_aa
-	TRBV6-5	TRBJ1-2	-	TGTGCCAGCAGTTATGGCAGGACCTATGGCTACACCTTC	CASSYGRTYGYTF
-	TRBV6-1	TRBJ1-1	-	TGTGCCAGCAGCTCTAAGGGGCGAGGCACTGAAGCTTTCTTT	CASSSKGRGTEAFF
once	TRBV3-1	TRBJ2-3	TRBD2	TGTGCCAGCAGCCAAGATGTGGCGGGAGGGGGGTCTGATACGCAGTATTTT	CASSQDVAGGGSDTQYF
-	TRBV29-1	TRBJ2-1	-	TGCAGCGCTACAGGGAACAATGAGCAGTTCTTC	CSATGNNEQFF
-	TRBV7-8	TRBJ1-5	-	TGTGCCAGCAGCTTAGATCGGGGACCTAGCAATCAGCCCCAGCATTTT	CASSLDRGPSNQPQHF
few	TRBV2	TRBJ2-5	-	TGTGCCAGCAGTGAACGACTTCGAGAGTTTGAGACCCAGTACTTC	CASSERLREFETQYF
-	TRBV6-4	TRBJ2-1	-	TGTGCCAGCAGTGAGACGACTCACAATGAGCAGTTCTTC	CASSETTHNEQFF
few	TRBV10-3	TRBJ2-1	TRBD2	TGTGCCATCTTTAGCGGGGGGTACAATGAGCAGTTCTTC	CAIFSGGYNEQFF
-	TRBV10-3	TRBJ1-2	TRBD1	TGTGCCATCAGTGACCGTGACAGGGATCGATCGCATGGCTACACCTTC	CAISDRDRDRSHGYTF
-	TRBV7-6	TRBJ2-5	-	TGTGCCAGCAGCCCAACGCTGGGAGGGACCCAGTACTTC	CASSPTLGGTQYF
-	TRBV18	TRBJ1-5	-	TGTGCCAGCTCACCGTTCCAGGGAAGGCAGCCCCAGCATTTT	CASSPFQGRQPQHF
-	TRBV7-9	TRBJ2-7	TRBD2	TGTGCCAGCAGCTTCCCGACTAGCGGGAGGGCATACGAGCAGTACTTC	CASSFPTSGRAYEQYF
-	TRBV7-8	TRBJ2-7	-	TGTGCCAGCAGCTTAGGTCGGTTAAGCTCCTACGAGCAGTACTTC	CASSLGRLSSYEQYF
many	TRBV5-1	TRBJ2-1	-	TGTGCCAGCAGCTTAGGGGGGGCCTACAATGAGCAGTTCTTC	CASSLGGAYNEQFF
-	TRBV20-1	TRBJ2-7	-	TGCAGTGCGGGTTTCGGGGAGCAGTACTTC	CSAGFGEQYF
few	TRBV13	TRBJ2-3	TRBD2	TGTGCCAGCAGCTTAGTTGGGACTAGCGGGAGATCGGCATACACAGATACGCAGTATTTT	CASSLVGTSGRSAYTDTQYF
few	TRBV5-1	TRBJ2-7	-	TGCGCCAGCAGCAGCTTAGGGGACACCTACTCCTACGAGCAGTACTTC	CASSSLGDTYSYEQYF
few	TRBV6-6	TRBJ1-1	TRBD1	TGTGCCAGCACAGGGGGGGTCTTCGGGACAGGGTGGACTGAAGCTTTCTTT	CASTGGVFGTGWTEAFF
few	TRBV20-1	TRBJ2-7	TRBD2	TGCAGTGCTTTCGGAGCGGGGACTAGCGGGGGGTCCTACGAGCAGTACTTC	CSAFGAGTSGGSYEQYF
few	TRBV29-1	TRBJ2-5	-	TGCAGCGTTGAAAAACGGACAGATCGGATGGAGACCCAGTACTTC	CSVEKRTDRMETQYF
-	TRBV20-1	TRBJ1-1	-	TGCAGTGCTAGTTTTGGTGTGGGTCAGGTGAACACTGAAGCTTTCTTT	CSASFGVGQVNTEAFF
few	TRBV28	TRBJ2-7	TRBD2	TGTGCCAGCAGTTTGGGAGGGACTAGGACCTCCGAGCAGTACTTC	CASSLGGTRTSEQYF
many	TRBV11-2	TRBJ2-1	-	TGTGCCAGCAGCTTAGAGGCGTACAATGAGCAGTTCTTC	CASSLEAYNEQFF
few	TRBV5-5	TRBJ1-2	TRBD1	TGTGCCAGCAGCTCGACAGGGGGCACCTATGGCTACACCTTC	CASSSTGGTYGYTF
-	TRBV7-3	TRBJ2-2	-	TGTGCCAGCAGCTTAGAGGGGCTAGGTTTAAACGACACCGGGGAGCTGTTTTTT	CASSLEGLGLNDTGELFF
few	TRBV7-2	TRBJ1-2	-	TGTGCCAGCAGCAAGAACAACCTCCCCACTAACTATGGCTACACCTTC	CASSKNNLPTNYGYTF
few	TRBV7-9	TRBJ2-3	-	TGTGCCAGCAGCTTGGACACCACAGATACGCAGTATTTT	CASSLDTTDTQYF
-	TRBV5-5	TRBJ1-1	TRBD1	TGTGCCAGCAGCCGGGGGACAGTGAACACTGAAGCTTTCTTT	CASSRGTVNTEAFF
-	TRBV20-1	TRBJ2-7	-	TGCAGTGCTACGAGGGACTTAGCCTACGAGCAGTACTTC	CSATRDLAYEQYF
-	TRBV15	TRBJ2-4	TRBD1	TGTGCCACCAGCACCGACAGGGGGCGACGAGACATTCAGTACTTC	CATSTDRGRRDIQYF
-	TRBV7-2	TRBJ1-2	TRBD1	TGTGCCAGCAGCTTGGCCGGGACAGCCAATGGCTACACCTTC	CASSLAGTANGYTF
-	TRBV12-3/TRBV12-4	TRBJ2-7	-	TGTGCCAGCAGTTTCAAATCCTACGAGCAGTACTTC	CASSFKSYEQYF
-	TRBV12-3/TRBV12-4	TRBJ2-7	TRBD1	TGTGCCAGCAGTTCCTTACAGGGGGGAGACTACGAGCAGTACTTC	CASSSLQGGDYEQYF
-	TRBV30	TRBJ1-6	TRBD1	TGTGCCTGGAGTGGGGGACAGGGAGGATCACCCCTCCACTTT	CAWSGGQGGSPLHF
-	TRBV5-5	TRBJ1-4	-	TGTGCCAGCAGCTTTACCCGATCGGCTAATGAAAAACTGTTTTTT	CASSFTRSANEKLFF
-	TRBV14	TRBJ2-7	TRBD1	TGTGCCAGCAGCCAAGTAGGGGGACAGGGGGCGTACGAGCAGTACTTC	CASSQVGGQGAYEQYF
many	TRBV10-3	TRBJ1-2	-	TGTGCCAACCGGGACGGTTACTATGGCTACACCTTC	CANRDGYYGYTF
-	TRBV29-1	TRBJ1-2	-	TGCAGCGTTGAAAGGGACCGATATAACTATGGCTACACCTTC	CSVERDRYNYGYTF
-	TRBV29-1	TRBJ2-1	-	TGCAGCGCTGACTATGAGCAGTTCTTC	CSADYEQFF
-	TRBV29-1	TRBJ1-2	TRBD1	TGCAGCGTTATGGGACAGGGGCCCTATGGCTACACCTTC	CSVMGQGPYGYTF
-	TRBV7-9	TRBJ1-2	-	TGTGCCAGCAGCCCGGACACTCAATTTAACTATGGCTACACCTTC	CASSPDTQFNYGYTF
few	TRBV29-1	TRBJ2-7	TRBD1	TGCAGCGTTGCCAGGGGACAGGCCGCCAGCGAGCAGTACTTC	CSVARGQAASEQYF
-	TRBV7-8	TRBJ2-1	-	TGTGCCAGCAGCTTAGTGAGGGAGCCCTACAATGAGCAGTTCTTC	CASSLVREPYNEQFF
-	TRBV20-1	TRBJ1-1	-	TGCAGTGTCAAGACGGGACGTATGAACACTGAAGCTTTCTTT	CSVKTGRMNTEAFF
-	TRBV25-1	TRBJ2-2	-	TGTGCCAGCAGAGGTAGCGGCACCGGGGAGCTGTTTTTT	CASRGSGTGELFF
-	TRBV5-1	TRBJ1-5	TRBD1	TGCGCCAGCAGCTTGGTGTCAGGGGGCCGTCAGCCCCAGCATTTT	CASSLVSGGRQPQHF
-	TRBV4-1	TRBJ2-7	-	TGCGCCAGCAGCCCGACAGTCCTGACCTCCGAGCAGTACTTC	CASSPTVLTSEQYF
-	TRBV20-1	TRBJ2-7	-	TGCAGTGCTACTTCCGGGAGCCTGTCATCCGAGCAGTACTTC	CSATSGSLSSEQYF
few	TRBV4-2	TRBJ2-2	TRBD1	TGTGCCAGCAGCCAGTACCCCGGGACAGGGGGCATCAGGACGGACACCGGGGAGCTGTTTTTT	CASSQYPGTGGIRTDTGELFF